This T cell receptor (beta chain) was retrieved from a study of cytomegalovirus exposure and HLA in healthy donors. The PCR used 60 Vbeta and 13 Jbeta primers. The repertoire was sequenced with immunoSEQ multiplex PCR; TCRdb's copy has only in-frame clones and lacks some. The repertoire consists of approximately 150,000 clones, with roughly four fifths occurring once and the leading ten covering about 3.2%. V lost 4 bases and J lost 2, with 4 bases in between. Looked up from germline, CDR1 is DFQATT and CDR2 is SNEGSKA (reference sequence). The CDR3 has 11 residues. As regards this clone: Its antigen remains unknown.

Study outcomes and limitations: Sequencing likely generated an artifact that appeared as a cluster of highly shared sequence variants. Later analysis found that TCR beta chains associated with HLA were more clonally expanded than other, equally common chains.

The rearrangement uses TRBV20-1 and TRBJ2-3; no definite D call. The TCR originated in a man aged 18-30 years in good health and CMV-seropositive. Material: PBMCs. This CDR3 reads CSATSTDTQYF. DNA of the CDR3: TGCAGTGCTACCTCCACAGATACGCAGTATTTT.